The TCR beta chain described here comes from a study of T cell responses to AZD1222 COVID-19 vaccine. Points from the study as a whole: Close to half of spike-specific TCRs reportedly recognize unmutated variant regions.

This CDR3 is built from 14 residues. Germline CDR1 and CDR2: KGHDR and SFDVKD. Between the trimmed V and J ends, which lost 1 base and 2 bases, there was a span of 5 bases. This clone has a single count. Antigen: not known. Generated by immunoSEQ multiplex PCR, the TCRdb table keeps only in-frame clones and is missing some. The data show roughly 100,000 clones, nearly 90% seen once. This clonotype was obtained from an adult who received the AZD1222 COVID-19 vaccine. The source was peripheral blood, collected 28 days after the second AZD1222 dose. The chain employs TRBV24-1 and TRBJ1-5; D perhaps matches TRBD1 (5 bases). The CDR3 region is CATSDFRGNQPQHF. The CDR3, as DNA: TGTGCCACCAGTGATTTCAGGGGCAATCAGCCCCAGCATTTT.